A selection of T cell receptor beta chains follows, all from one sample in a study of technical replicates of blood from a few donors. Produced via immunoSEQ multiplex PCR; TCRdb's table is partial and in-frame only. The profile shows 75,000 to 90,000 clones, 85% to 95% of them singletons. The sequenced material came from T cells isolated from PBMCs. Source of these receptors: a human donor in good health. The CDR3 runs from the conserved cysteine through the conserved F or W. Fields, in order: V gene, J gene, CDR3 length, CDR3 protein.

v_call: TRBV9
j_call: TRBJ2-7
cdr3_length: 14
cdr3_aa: CASSVGGGSGEQYF

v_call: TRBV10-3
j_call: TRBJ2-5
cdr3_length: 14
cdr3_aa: CAIRSGTGEETQYF

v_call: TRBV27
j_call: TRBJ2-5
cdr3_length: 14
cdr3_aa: CASSLTAGGKTQYF

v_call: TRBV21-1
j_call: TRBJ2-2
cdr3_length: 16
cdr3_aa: CASSKTREGPPGELFF

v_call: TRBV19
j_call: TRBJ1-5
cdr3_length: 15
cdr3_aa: CASNGGGASNQPQHF

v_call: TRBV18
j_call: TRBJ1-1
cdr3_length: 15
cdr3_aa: CASSPITGYGTEAFF

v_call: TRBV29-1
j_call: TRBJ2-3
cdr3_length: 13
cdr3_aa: CSVRTSAADTQYF

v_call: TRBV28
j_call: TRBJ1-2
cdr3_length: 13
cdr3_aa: CASSLAHNYGYTF

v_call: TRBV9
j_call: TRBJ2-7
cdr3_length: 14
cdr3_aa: CASSPGPGADEQYF

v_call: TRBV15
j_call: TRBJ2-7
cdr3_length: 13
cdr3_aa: CATSAGINYEQYF

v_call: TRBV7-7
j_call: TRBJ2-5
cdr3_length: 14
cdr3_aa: CASSSPDRGETQYF

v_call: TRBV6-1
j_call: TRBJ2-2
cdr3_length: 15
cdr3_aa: CASSENRAGTGELFF

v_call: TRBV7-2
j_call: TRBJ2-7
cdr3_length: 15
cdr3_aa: CASSLGGRSSYEQYF

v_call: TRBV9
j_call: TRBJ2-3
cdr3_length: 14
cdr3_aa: CASSVDGDTDTQYF

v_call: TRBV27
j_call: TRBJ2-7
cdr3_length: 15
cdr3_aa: CASRPRLISSYEQYF

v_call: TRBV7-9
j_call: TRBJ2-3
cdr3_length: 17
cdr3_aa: CASSPNIVSPVTDTQYF

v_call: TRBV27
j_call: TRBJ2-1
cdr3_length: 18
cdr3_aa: CASSFYGVSGSFDNEQFF

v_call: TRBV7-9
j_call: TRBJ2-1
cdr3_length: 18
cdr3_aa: CASSFPGLAGGPYNEQFF

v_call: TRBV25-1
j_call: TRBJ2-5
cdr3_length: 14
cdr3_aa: CASSDLTYQETQYF

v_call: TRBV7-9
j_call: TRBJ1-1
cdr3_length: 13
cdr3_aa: CASSSTRDTEAFF